Given below is one TCR beta chain in context. Its antigen is not known. The sample belongs to a study of OX40 agonist ivuxolimab in advanced cancers. Across the study: Mean age approximately 61 years, range about 23 to 80; roughly 80% male. Broader study findings: Antigen specificity was not determined for the expanded peripheral T cells.

Libraries were prepared by immunoSEQ multiplex PCR; TCRdb keeps only in-frame clonotypes and omits some of them. This table holds 20,000 to 30,000 clones, about 85% found once. There are 12 residues in the CDR3. Trimming stripped 6 bases from V and 6 bases from J, with 9 bases between. Germline V CDR1 and CDR2: LNHDA, SQIVND (reference sequence). Any history of autoimmune disease or systemic immunosuppression disqualified patients. Cycle 7 day 1, cycle 4 day 1, and baseline were the timepoints at which blood was sampled. The material was CD4+ or CD8+ T cells sorted from blood, obtained in a trial of the OX40 agonist ivuxolimab. The chain links TRBV19 to TRBJ1-5; D might be TRBD1 (5 bases). The sequence came from an adult with an advanced solid tumor such as melanoma, head and neck, liver or kidney cancer. The DNA of the CDR3 is TGTGCCAGTAGAAGGGGCGGTCAGCCCCAGCATTTT. Its translation: CASRRGGQPQHF.